The TCR beta chain described here comes from a study of blood T cell repertoires in COVID-19. J was trimmed by 0 bases and V by 10 bases; bases with no gene match: 7. The germline CDR1 and CDR2 sequences are MNHEY and SMNVEV (reference sequence). The CDR3 loop spans 15 amino acids. Original handling: Using reference gene primer amplification, nucleated cell counts were estimated. The table came from immunoSEQ multiplex PCR; TCRdb's copy has only in-frame clones and leaves some out. From that table come the V and J calls and clone size; the DNA was used to work out D and trimming. The table has 150,000 to 200,000 clones, 88% seen once.

This chain connects TRBV27 to TRBJ1-5, with 9 bases aligning to TRBD1. The receptor comes from a man aged 40-50 years with active or convalescent COVID-19. Sample: peripheral blood. The CDR3: CANSDRGNSNQPQHF. Written as DNA, the CDR3 is TGTGCCAATTCGGACAGGGGCAATAGCAATCAGCCCCAGCATTTT.